This T cell receptor beta chain was captured by sequencing in a study of shared clonotypes between healthy human individuals. As for the study in general: Per donor, three plates held CD4 naive cells, three held CD4 memory, two held CD8 naive and one held CD8 memory.

This table comes from immunoSEQ multiplex PCR, and its TCRdb copy is limited to in-frame clones, with some not included. This sample has over a million clones; about three quarters occur once, and the top ten carry about 1.5%. On this clone: What it binds is unknown. Other nucleotide sequences from this sample produce the same CDR3.

All donors qualified as healthy HIV-negative adults and had experienced no recent acute infections or vaccinations. Naive CD45RA+ and memory CD45RA-negative subsets were split from CD4+ cells. Whole-study findings and limits: For naive CD4 cells, 4.5% to 6.5% of clonotypes were shared across four donors.

The TCR comes from a man aged 18 to 30 in good health. Input material: memory CD4+ T cells sorted from blood. As to subset: CD45RA-negative fraction.

Here the CDR3 reads CASSLASTDTQYF. The CDR3 DNA reads as TGTGCCAGCAGCTTGGCCTCGACAGATACGCAGTATTTT. The rearrangement uses TRBV5-8 and TRBJ2-3; unclear D gene. Germline CDR1 SGHTS, CDR2 YDEGEE. This CDR3 has 13 residues. Deletions cut 0 bases from V and 3 bases from J, with 5 bases between.